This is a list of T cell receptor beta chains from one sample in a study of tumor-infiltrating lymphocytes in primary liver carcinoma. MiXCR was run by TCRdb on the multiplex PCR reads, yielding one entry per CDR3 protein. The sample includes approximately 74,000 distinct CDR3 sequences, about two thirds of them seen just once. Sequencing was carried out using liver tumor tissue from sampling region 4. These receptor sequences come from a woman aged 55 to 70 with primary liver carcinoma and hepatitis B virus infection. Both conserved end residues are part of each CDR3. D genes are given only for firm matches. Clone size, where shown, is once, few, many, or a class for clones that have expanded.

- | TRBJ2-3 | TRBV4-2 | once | CASSHADTQYF | TGTGCCAGTAGCCATGCAGATACGCAGTATTTT
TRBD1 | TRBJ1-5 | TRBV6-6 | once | CASKTGDQPQLF | TGTGCCAGCAAGACAGGGGACCAGCCCCAGCTTTTT
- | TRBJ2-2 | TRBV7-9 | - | CACSLGNTGELFF | TGTGCCTGCAGCTTAGGGAACACCGGGGAGCTCTTTTTT
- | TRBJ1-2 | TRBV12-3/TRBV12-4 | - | CVSSHGRGVYGYTF | TGTGTCAGCAGTCATGGACGGGGGGTTTATGGCTACACCTTC
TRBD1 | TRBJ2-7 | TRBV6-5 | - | CASSYNGQGAYEQYF | TGTGCCAGCAGTTATAACGGACAGGGGGCCTACGAGCAATACTTC
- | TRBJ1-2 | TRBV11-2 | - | CASSLDTIRALRYGYTF | TGTGCAAGCAGCTTAGATACGATCAGAGCGCTGCGCTATGGCTACACCTTC
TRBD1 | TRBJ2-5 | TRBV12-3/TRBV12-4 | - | CASSARGGAETQYF | TGTGCCAGCAGTGCCAGAGGGGGCGCGGAGACCCAGTATTTC
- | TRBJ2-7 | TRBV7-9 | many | CASRDEGYEQYF | TGTGCCAGCCGGGACGAGGGATACGAGCAGTACTTC
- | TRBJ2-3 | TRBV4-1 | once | CASSQGGGYSIDTQYF | TGCGCCAGCAGCCAAGGGGGTGGATATAGCATAGATACACAGTATTTT
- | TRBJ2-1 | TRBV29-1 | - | CSLDGYRTHEEQSF | TGCAGCCTTGATGGATATCGAACCCACGAAGAGCAATCCTTC
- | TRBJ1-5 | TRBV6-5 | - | CASSYSLVSNQHQHF | TGTGCCAGCAGTTACTCGCTGGTCAGCAATCAGCACCAGCATTTT
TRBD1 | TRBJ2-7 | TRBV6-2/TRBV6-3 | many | CASTPGQGASLYYEQYF | TGTGCCAGCACTCCAGGACAGGGGGCCTCCCTCTACTACGAGCAGTACTTC
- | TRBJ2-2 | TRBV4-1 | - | CASSQEGEWPNTGELFF | TGCGCCAGCAGCCAAGAAGGGGAGTGGCCGAACACCGGGGAGCTGTTTTTT
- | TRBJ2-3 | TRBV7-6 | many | CASSNGLVRADTQYF | TGTGCCAGCAGCAACGGACTCGTTCGGGCAGATACGCAGTATTTT
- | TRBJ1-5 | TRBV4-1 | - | CASSPRQEVTLNQSQHF | TGCGCCAGCAGCCCTCGACAGGAAGTAACCCTTAATCAGTCCCAGCATTTT
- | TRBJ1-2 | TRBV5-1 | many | CASSLQTSRGYTF | TGCGCCAGCAGCCTACAGACAAGTCGAGGCTACACCTTC
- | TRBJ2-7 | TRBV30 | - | CAWRRLGAKEQYF | TGTGCCTGGAGGCGGCTGGGAGCCAAAGAGCAGTACTTC
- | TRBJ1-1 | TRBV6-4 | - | CASAAELGTEAFF | TGTGCCAGCGCAGCCGAATTGGGCACTGAAGCTTTCTTT
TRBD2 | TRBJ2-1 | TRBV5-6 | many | CASSGMTSGRSHEQFF | TGTGCCAGCAGCGGCATGACTAGCGGGAGGTCCCATGAGCAGTTCTTC
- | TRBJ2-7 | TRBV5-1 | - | CVGSFNPGSDYEQYF | TGCGTCGGCAGCTTTAACCCCGGATCGGACTATGAGCAGTACTTC
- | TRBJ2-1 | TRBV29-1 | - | CSVGGSSSYNEQFF | TGCAGCGTTGGCGGAAGCAGCTCCTATAATGAGCAGTTCTTC
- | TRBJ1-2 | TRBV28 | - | CDSKPAGTGYGYTF | TGTGACAGCAAGCCCGCAGGGACGGGCTATGGCTACACCTTC
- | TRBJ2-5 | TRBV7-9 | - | CTSSLKVAWRETQYF | TGTACCAGCAGCTTAAAGGTGGCCTGGCGAGAGACCCAGTACTTC
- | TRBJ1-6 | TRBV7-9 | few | CASSLDGVNSPLHF | TGTGCCAGCAGCCTTGACGGGGTAAATTCACCCCTCCACTTT
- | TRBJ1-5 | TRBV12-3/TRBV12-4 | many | CASSLFKGSTQHF | TGTGCCAGCAGTTTGTTTAAGGGTAGTACCCAGCATTTT
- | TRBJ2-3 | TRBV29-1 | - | CSVGSGSSARTDTQYF | -
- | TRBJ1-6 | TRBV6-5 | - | CASSLQGLTYNSPLHF | TGTGCCAGCAGTCTGCAGGGGTTGACCTATAATTCACCCCTCCACTTT
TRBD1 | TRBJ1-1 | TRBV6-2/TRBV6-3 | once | CANCFGTGKGYTEAFF | TGTGCCAACTGTTTTGGGACAGGGAAGGGGTACACTGAAGCTTTCTTT
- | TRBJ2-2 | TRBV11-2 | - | CASSLGKTGELSF | TGTGCCAGCAGCTTAGGTAAGACTGGGGAGCTGTCTTTT
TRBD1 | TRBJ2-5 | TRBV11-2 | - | CASNPTGQKETQYF | TGTGCCAGCAACCCGACAGGGCAGAAAGAGACACAGTACTTC
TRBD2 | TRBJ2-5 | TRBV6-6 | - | CASSDGIGRETQYF | TGTGCCAGCAGCGACGGGATAGGGAGGGAGACCCAGTACTTT
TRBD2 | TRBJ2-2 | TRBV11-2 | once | CARSPLAASTGELFF | TGTGCCAGGAGCCCACTAGCGGCGAGCACAGGGGAGCTGTTTTTT
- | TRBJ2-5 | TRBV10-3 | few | CAISGGGGQETQYF | TGTGCCATCAGTGGTGGAGGTGGCCAAGAGACCCAGTACTTC
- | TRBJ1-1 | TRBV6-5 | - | CASSYQPGAGLKEEAFF | TGTGCCAGCAGCTACCAACCTGGGGCAGGGCTTAAGGAGGAAGCTTTCTTT
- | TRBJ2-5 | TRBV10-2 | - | CASGEIQETQYF | TGCGCCAGCGGTGAAATCCAAGAGACCCAATACTTC
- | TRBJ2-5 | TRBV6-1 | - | CASSDVAWMQETQYF | TGTGCCAGCAGTGACGTAGCATGGATGCAGGAGACCCAGTACTTT
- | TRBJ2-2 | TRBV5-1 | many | CASSRGRDGELFF | TGCGCCAGCAGCAGAGGACGGGACGGGGAGCTGTTTTTT
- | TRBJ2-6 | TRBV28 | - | CTSSSNPGDASGANVLTF | TGTACAAGCAGTTCGAATCCAGGGGACGCCTCTGGGGCCAACGTCCTGACTTTC
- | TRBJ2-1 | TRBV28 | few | CASSPHLRYNEQFF | TGTGCCAGCAGTCCACATCTAAGGTACAATGAGCAGTTCTTC
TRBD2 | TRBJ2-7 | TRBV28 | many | CASSLEGRGGSYEQYF | TGTGCCAGCAGTTTAGAGGGTCGGGGGGGCTCCTACGAGCAGTACTTC
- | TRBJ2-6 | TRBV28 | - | CASTPSRANVLTF | TGTGCCAGCACCCCATCTAGGGCCAACGTCCTGACTTTC